This T cell receptor beta chain was sequenced during a study of T cell responses to AZD1222 COVID-19 vaccine. Background on the study: Second-dose intervals of approximately 4 or approximately 12 weeks were pooled. Study findings and constraints: An increase in Spike-specific TCR breadth and depth was observed after two AZD1222 doses. Donors were largely white British and mainly female; clonal diversity was possibly underestimated.

The germline V gene encodes CDR1 SEHNR and CDR2 FQNEAQ (reference sequence). The CDR3 length is 13 residues. The V end lost 3 bases, the J end lost 5 bases, and 10 bases lay between the germline ends. TCRdb keeps only in-frame clones here, not all; method: immunoSEQ multiplex PCR. The sample carries approximately 150,000 clones, roughly 92% recorded once. Regarding this clone: Its target is not known.

The TCR sequence derives from an adult in good health. The chain joins TRBV7-9 to TRBJ1-1, with D perhaps TRBD1 (5 bases). Material: peripheral blood, obtained on day 0 of AZD1222 vaccination. The CDR3 loop is CASSFGGMTEAFF. CDR3 in DNA: TGTGCCAGCAGCTTCGGGGGGATGACTGAAGCTTTCTTT. Full variable domain (outside the CDR3, taken from reference TRBV7-9 and TRBJ1-1): DTGVSQNPRHKITKRGQNVTFRCDPISEHNRLYWYRQTLGQGPEFLTYFQNEAQLEKSRLLSDRFSAERPKGSFSTLEIQRTEQGDSAMYLCASSFGGMTEAFFGQGTRLTVV.